The clone carrying this T cell receptor beta chain was seen ten or more times. The sample's time point: sample taken at primary tumor resection. From tumor, nontumor lung or frozen PBMC, whole RNA was taken unsorted for sequencing. These data are taken from a study of spatial heterogeneity in lung cancer. CDR1 is GTSNPN, CDR2 SVGIG, per germline (reference sequence). The CDR3 is 13 amino acids. The V end lost 0 bases, the J end lost 7 bases, and 12 bases lay between the germline ends. Via MiXCR, TCRdb re-called the 5' RACE reads, giving one row per CDR3 protein. The sample includes some 47,000 distinct CDR3 sequences, about 7.4% seen only once; the top ten take about 13%.

This chain connects TRBV30 to TRBJ1-2; D perhaps matches TRBD1 (5 bases). The receptor was isolated from a female donor with early-stage non-small cell lung cancer. The sequenced sample was PBMCs, obtained at surgery. CDR3 in DNA: TGTGCCTGGAGTGTCCTGGGGACCGGTGGCTACACCTTC. It encodes CAWSVLGTGGYTF.